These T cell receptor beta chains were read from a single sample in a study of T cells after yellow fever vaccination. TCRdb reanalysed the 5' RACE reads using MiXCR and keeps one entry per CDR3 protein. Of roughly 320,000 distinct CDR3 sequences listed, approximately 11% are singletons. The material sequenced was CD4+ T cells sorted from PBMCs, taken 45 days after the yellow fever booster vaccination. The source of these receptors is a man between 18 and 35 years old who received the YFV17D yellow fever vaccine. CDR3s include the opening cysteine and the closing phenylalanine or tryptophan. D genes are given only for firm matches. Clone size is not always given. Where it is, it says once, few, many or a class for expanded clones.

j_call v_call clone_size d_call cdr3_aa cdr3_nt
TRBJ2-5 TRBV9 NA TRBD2 CASSETSGGAGQETQYF TGTGCCAGCAGCGAGACTAGCGGGGGGGCGGGGCAAGAGACCCAGTACTTC
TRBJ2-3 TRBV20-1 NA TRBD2 CRAGTSGTDTQYF TGCAGGGCAGGGACTAGCGGCACAGATACGCAGTATTTT
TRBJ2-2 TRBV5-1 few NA CASSSTTANTGELFF TGCGCCAGCAGCTCGACAACCGCGAACACCGGGGAGCTGTTTTTT
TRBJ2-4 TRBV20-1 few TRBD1 CSAKRTGINIQYF TGCAGTGCGAAGAGGACAGGGATAAACATTCAGTACTTC
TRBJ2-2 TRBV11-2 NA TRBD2 CASSLRLAGGPNTGELFF TGTGCCAGCAGCCTCAGACTAGCGGGGGGGCCGAACACCGGGGAGCTGTTTTTT
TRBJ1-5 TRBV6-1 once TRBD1 CASSPTGELTAQHF TGTGCCAGCAGCCCGACAGGGGAGCTTACGGCCCAGCATTTT
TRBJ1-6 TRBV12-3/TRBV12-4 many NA CASRPFGQNNSPLHF TGTGCCAGCAGACCCTTCGGGCAGAATAATTCACCCCTCCACTTT
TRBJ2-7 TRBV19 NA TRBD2 CASSRTSPAYEQYF TGTGCCAGTAGCCGGACTAGTCCCGCCTACGAGCAGTACTTC
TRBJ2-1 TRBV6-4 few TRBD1 CASGEQGESEQFF TGTGCCAGCGGCGAACAGGGGGAAAGTGAGCAGTTCTTC
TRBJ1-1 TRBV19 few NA CASRSNPAPEAFF TGTGCCAGTAGGTCGAACCCCGCTCCTGAAGCTTTCTTT
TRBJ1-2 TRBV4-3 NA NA CASSYSREDANYGYTF TGCGCCAGCAGCTATTCTCGGGAGGATGCTAACTATGGCTACACCTTC
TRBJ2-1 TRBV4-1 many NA CASRSGSSYNEQFF TGCGCCAGCAGATCAGGGAGCTCCTACAATGAGCAGTTCTTC
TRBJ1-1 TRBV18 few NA CASSPGALTEAFF TGTGCCAGCTCACCAGGGGCATTAACTGAAGCTTTCTTT
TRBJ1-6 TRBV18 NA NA CASSPRGGELGSPLHF TGTGCCAGCTCACCCCGGGGAGGGGAGTTGGGATCACCCCTCCACTTT
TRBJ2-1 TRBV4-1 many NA CASSPRVNEQFF TGCGCCAGCAGCCCCCGCGTGAATGAGCAGTTCTTC
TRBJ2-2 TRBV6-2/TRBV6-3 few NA CASSLTLGSGELFF TGTGCCAGCAGCCTAACCTTAGGGTCCGGGGAGCTGTTTTTT
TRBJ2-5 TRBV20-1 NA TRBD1 CSAGQGAPKVAQYF TGCAGTGCCGGACAGGGGGCCCCCAAGGTGGCCCAGTACTTC
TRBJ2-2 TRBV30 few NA CAWSMVGELFF TGTGCCTGGTCCATGGTGGGGGAGCTGTTTTTT
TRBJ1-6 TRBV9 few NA CASSVEGRHSPLHF TGTGCCAGCAGCGTAGAGGGAAGGCATTCACCCCTCCACTTT
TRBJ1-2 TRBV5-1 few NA CASSSLRWRGQGYTF TGCGCCAGCAGCTCCCTCAGGTGGCGGGGGCAGGGCTACACCTTC
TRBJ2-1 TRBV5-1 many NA CASSETGISYNEQFF TGCGCCAGCAGCGAAACCGGGATCTCTTACAATGAGCAGTTCTTC
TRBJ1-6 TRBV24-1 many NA CATSDYPAGSPLHF TGTGCCACCAGCGATTACCCGGCCGGATCACCCCTCCACTTT
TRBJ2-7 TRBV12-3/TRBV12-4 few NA CASSGALGQNTYEQYF TGTGCCAGCAGTGGGGCCCTAGGGCAAAACACCTACGAGCAGTACTTC
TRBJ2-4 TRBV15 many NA CATSLRTGVAKNIQYF TGTGCCACCAGCTTACGAACTGGGGTAGCCAAAAACATTCAGTACTTC
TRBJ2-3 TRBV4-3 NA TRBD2 CASSQERWASGHTDTQYF TGCGCCAGCAGCCAAGAAAGGTGGGCTAGCGGCCACACAGATACGCAGTATTTT
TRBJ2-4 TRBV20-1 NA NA CSAPSRLVQYF TGCAGTGCTCCCTCCCGGCTTGTTCAGTACTTC
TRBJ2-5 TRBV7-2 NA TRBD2 CASTLAGGTRETQYF TGTGCCAGCACCCTAGCGGGGGGCACCAGAGAGACCCAGTACTTC
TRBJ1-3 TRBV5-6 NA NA CASSLEGYTIYF TGTGCCAGCAGCTTGGAGGGCTACACCATATATTTT
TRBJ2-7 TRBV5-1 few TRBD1 CASSFGTGRYLYEQYF TGCGCCAGCAGCTTCGGGACAGGAAGGTACCTCTACGAGCAGTACTTC
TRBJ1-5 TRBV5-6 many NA CASSLRRQGGQPQHF TGTGCCAGCAGCTTGCGCCGGCAGGGTGGACAGCCCCAGCATTTT
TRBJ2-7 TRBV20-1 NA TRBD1 CSAWDSGYEQYF TGCAGTGCCTGGGACAGCGGCTACGAGCAGTACTTC
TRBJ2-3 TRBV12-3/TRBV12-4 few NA CASSQDPGMAQYF TGTGCCAGCAGTCAGGACCCCGGCATGGCGCAGTATTTT